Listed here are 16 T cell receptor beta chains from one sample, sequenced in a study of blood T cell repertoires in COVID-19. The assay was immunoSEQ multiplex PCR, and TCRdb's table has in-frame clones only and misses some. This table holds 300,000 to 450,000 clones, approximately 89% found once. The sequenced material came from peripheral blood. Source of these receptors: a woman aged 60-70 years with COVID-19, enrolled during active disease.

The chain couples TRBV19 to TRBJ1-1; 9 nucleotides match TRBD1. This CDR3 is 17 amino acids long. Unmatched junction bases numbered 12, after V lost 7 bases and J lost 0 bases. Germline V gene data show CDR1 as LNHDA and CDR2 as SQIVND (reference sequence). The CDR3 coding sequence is TGTGCCAGTAATCCCGCCACCTGGACAGGGGTGAACACTGAAGCTTTCTTT. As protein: CASNPATWTGVNTEAFF.

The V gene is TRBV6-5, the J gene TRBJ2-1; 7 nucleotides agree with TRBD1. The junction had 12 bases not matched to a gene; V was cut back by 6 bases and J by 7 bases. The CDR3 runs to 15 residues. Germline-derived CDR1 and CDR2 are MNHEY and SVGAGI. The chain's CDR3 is CASRPRQGPSNEQFF. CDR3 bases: TGTGCCAGCAGACCGCGACAGGGCCCCTCAAATGAGCAGTTCTTC.

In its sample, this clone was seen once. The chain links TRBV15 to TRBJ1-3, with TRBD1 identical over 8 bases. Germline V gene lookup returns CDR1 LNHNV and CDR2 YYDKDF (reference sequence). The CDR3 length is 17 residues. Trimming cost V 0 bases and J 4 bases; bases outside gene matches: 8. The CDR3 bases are TGTGCCACCAGCAGAGACACGCTGGACAGGGAAGGAAACACCATATATTTT. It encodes CATSRDTLDREGNTIYF. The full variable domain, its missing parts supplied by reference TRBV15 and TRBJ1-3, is DAMVIQNPRYQVTQFGKPVTLSCSQTLNHNVMYWYQQKSSQAPKLLFHYYDKDFNNEADTPDNFQSRRPNTSFCFLDIRSPGLGDTAMYLCATSRDTLDREGNTIYFGEGSWLTVV.

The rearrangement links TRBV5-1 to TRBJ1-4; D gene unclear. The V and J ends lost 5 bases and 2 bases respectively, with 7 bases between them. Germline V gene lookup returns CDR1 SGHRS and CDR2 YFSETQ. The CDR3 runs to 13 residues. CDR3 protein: CASRAATNEKLFF. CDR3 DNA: TGCGCCAGCAGGGCGGCGACTAATGAAAAACTGTTTTTT.

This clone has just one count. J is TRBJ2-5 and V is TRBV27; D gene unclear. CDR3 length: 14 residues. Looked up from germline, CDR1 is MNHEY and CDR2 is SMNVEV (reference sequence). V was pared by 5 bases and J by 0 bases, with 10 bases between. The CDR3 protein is CASSPNRDQETQYF. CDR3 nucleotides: TGTGCCAGCAGTCCAAACAGAGACCAAGAGACCCAGTACTTC.

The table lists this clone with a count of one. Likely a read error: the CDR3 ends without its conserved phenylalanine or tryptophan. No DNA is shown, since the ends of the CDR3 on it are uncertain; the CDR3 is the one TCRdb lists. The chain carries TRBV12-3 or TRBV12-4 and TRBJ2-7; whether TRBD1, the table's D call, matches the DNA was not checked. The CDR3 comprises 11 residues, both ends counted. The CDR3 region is CASSFSNREPI.

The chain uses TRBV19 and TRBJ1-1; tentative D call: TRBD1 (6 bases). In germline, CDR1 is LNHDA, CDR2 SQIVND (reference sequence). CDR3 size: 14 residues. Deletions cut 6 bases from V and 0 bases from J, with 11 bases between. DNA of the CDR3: TGTGCCAGTAGGGTGAGGGGGATGAACACTGAAGCTTTCTTT. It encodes CASRVRGMNTEAFF.

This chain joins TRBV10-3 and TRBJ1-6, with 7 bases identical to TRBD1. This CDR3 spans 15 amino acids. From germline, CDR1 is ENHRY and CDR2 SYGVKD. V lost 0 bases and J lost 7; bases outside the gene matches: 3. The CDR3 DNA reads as TGTGCCATCAGTGAGTCAACAGGGGAAAATTCACCCCTCCACTTT. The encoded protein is CAISESTGENSPLHF.

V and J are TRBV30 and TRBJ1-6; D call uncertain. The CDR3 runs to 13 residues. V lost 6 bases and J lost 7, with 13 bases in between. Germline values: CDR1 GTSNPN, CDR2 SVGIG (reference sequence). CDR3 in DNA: TGTGCCTGTACCGAACCCAGGAATTCACCCCTCCACTTT. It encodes CACTEPRNSPLHF.

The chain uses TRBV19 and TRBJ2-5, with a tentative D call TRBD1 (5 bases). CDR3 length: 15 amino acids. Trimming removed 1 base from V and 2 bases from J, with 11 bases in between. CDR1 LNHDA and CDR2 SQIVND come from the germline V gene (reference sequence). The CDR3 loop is CASSIGQTVQETQYF. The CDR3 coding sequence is TGTGCCAGTAGTATAGGACAGACCGTACAAGAGACCCAGTACTTC.

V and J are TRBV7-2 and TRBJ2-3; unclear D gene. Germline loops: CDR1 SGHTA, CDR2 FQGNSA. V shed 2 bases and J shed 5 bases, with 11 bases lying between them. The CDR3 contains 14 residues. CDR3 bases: TGTGCCAGCAGCTTATCCCTTAGCCGAGATACGCAGTATTTT. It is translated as CASSLSLSRDTQYF.

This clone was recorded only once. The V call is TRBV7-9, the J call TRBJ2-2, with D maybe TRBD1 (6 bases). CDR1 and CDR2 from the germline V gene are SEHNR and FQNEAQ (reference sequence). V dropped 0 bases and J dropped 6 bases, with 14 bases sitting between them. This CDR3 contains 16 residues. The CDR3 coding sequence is TGTGCCAGCAGCTTAGCGCAGGGGTCCGGGGCCGGGGAGCTGTTTTTT. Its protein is CASSLAQGSGAGELFF.

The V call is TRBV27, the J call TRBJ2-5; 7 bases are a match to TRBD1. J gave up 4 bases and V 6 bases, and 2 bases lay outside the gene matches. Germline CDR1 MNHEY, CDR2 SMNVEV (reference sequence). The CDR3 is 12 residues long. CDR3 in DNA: TGTGCCAGCAGGAACAGGGGAGAGACCCAGTACTTC. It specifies CASRNRGETQYF.

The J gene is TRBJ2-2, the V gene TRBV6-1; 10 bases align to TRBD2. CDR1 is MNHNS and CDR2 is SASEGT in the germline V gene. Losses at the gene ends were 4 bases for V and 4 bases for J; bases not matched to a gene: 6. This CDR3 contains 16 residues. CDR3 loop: CASSASSGGSTGELFF. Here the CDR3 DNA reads TGTGCCAGCAGTGCCTCTAGCGGGGGTTCCACCGGGGAGCTGTTTTTT.

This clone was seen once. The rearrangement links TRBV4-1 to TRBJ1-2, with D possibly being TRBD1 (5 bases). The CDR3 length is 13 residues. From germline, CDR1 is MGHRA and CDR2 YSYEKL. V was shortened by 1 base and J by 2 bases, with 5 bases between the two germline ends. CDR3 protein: CASSQGQNYGYTF. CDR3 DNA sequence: TGCGCCAGCAGCCAAGGACAGAACTATGGCTACACCTTC.

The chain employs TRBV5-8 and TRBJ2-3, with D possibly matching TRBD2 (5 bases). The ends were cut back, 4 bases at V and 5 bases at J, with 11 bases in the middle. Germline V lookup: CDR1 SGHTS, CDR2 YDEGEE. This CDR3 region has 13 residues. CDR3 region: CASSDGVQDTQYF. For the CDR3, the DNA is TGTGCCAGCAGCGACGGGGTTCAAGATACGCAGTATTTT.